These 22 T cell receptor beta chains originate from one sample sequenced in a study of cytomegalovirus exposure and HLA in healthy donors. Researchers ran the PCR with 60 Vbeta and 13 Jbeta primers. TCRdb's copy holds only in-frame clones and misses some; the assay was immunoSEQ multiplex PCR. This table has 150,000 to 170,000 clones, approximately 72% appearing once. Sequencing was carried out using PBMCs. The receptor source for this set is a man younger than 35 in good health and CMV-seronegative.

The rearrangement links TRBV6-5 to TRBJ2-1; D might be TRBD1 (7 bases). CDR3 length: 15 amino acids. Trimming shortened V by 6 bases and J by 6 bases, and 18 bases separated the two germline ends. Germline V lookup: CDR1 MNHEY, CDR2 SVGAGI. For the CDR3, the DNA is TGTGCCAGCAGGCCTGCGGAGGGGGCGATCAATGAGCAGTTCTTC. Translating gives CASRPAEGAINEQFF.

V gene TRBV27 combines with J gene TRBJ2-1; D is possibly TRBD2 (5 bases). The V end was cut by 5 bases, the J end by 3 bases, with 14 bases between. CDR1 is MNHEY and CDR2 is SMNVEV in the germline V gene (reference sequence). The CDR3 sequence is 15 residues long. The CDR3 spells CASSIGSAFYNEQFF. CDR3 coding DNA: TGTGCCAGCAGTATTGGGAGTGCGTTCTACAATGAGCAGTTCTTC.

The rearrangement joins TRBV5-3 to TRBJ2-1, with TRBD2 as a possible D gene (5 bases). TRBV5-3 carries the ORF label, with uncertain function. The V end lost 5 bases, the J end lost 10 bases, and 16 bases lay between the germline ends. The CDR3 has 13 residues. The CDR3: CARSYDYPPEQFF. The CDR3 coding sequence is TGTGCCAGAAGTTACGACTATCCCCCAGAGCAGTTCTTC.

V is TRBV13 and J is TRBJ2-6; D is perhaps TRBD1 (5 bases). This CDR3 is built from 20 residues. With 4 bases removed from V and 0 bases from J, the gap between germline ends came to 22 bases. Germline V gene data show CDR1 as PRHDT and CDR2 as FYEKMQ (reference sequence). The CDR3: CASSSSRRAWGISGANVLTF. The CDR3, as DNA: TGTGCCAGCAGCTCCTCGCGCAGGGCCTGGGGAATCTCTGGGGCCAACGTCCTGACTTTC. Supplemented by reference TRBV13 and TRBJ2-6, the full variable domain reads AAGVIQSPRHLIKEKRETATLKCYPIPRHDTVYWYQQGPGQDPQFLISFYEKMQSDKGSIPDRFSAQQFSDYHSELNMSSLELGDSALYFCASSSSRRAWGISGANVLTFGAGSRLTVL.

The chain is built from TRBV25-1 and TRBJ1-2; tentative D call: TRBD1 (6 bases). The CDR3 sequence is 12 residues long. Looked up from germline, CDR1 is MGHDK and CDR2 is SYGVNS. Trimming cost V 3 bases and J 6 bases, with 8 bases left between them. CDR3: CASSEGADGYTF. CDR3 nucleotide sequence: TGTGCCAGCAGTGAGGGGGCGGATGGCTACACCTTC.

This chain uses TRBV19 with TRBJ1-1, with 9 nucleotides matching TRBD1. The CDR3 is made up of 13 amino acids. V trimming: 5 bases; J trimming: 7 bases; junction bases outside the gene matches: 5. Per the germline V gene, CDR1 is LNHDA and CDR2 is SQIVND (reference sequence). In nucleotides, the CDR3 is TGTGCCAGTAGTCACAGGGGGCCAGATGAAGCTTTCTTT. Amino acids: CASSHRGPDEAFF. Full variable domain (remainder filled in from reference TRBV19 and TRBJ1-1): DGGITQSPKYLFRKEGQNVTLSCEQNLNHDAMYWYRQDPGQGLRLIYYSQIVNDFQKGDIAEGYSVSREKKESFPLTVTSAQKNPTAFYLCASSHRGPDEAFFGQGTRLTVV.

The genes are TRBV19 and TRBJ2-2, with TRBD2 matching 9 bases. Per germline, CDR1 LNHDA and CDR2 SQIVND (reference sequence). This CDR3 region has 15 residues. Trimming cost V 7 bases and J 6 bases; bases outside gene matches: 9. CDR3 bases: TGTGCCAGTATGAGGAGCGGGGGGATGTCCGGGGAGCTGTTTTTT. It encodes CASMRSGGMSGELFF.

The chain is built from TRBV9 and TRBJ2-5, with a tentative D call TRBD1 (5 bases). The assigned J gene may be wrong: the sequence end matches TRBJ2-7 better. Germline CDR1 reads SGDLS; CDR2 reads YYNGEE. The CDR3 covers 15 residues. CDR3 coding DNA: TGTGCCAGCAGCGTAGAGTCAGGGCCGACCTACGAGCAGTACTTC. Protein product: CASSVESGPTYEQYF.

The V gene is TRBV2, the J gene TRBJ2-3, with 8 bases that match TRBD2. After removal of 1 base from V and 1 base from J, the junction contained 7 bases not matched to a gene. CDR1 is SNHLY and CDR2 is FYNNEI in the germline V gene. The CDR3 consists of 17 residues. CDR3 in amino acids: CASSEEWWRGGTDTQYF. The CDR3 region has the DNA TGTGCCAGCAGTGAAGAGTGGTGGCGGGGGGGCACAGATACGCAGTATTTT.

V usage is TRBV5-1 and J usage is TRBJ1-6; a weak D match, TRBD1 (5 bases). Germline loops: CDR1 SGHRS, CDR2 YFSETQ. The V end was cut by 0 bases, the J end by 13 bases, with 14 bases between. This CDR3 region has 14 residues. The CDR3 nucleotides read TGCGCCAGCAGCTTGGAGCAGGGTTTGACGCCCCTCCACTTT. Its protein is CASSLEQGLTPLHF.

The chain links TRBV13 to TRBJ2-5, with 7 positions matching TRBD2. J gave up 4 bases and V 3 bases, and 8 bases lay outside the gene matches. CDR1 is PRHDT and CDR2 is FYEKMQ in the germline V gene (reference sequence). There are 15 residues in the CDR3. DNA for the CDR3: TGTGCCAGCAGCTTGAGCGGGGCCGGTGGAGAGACCCAGTACTTC. Protein product: CASSLSGAGGETQYF.

This clone was seen more than once but under ten times. This chain uses TRBV4-3 with TRBJ2-3, with D perhaps TRBD2 (5 bases). Trimming shortened V by 3 bases and J by 11 bases, and 12 bases separated the two germline ends. Germline CDR1 LGHNA, CDR2 YSLEER. CDR3 length equals 12 residues. CDR3 sequence: CASSHPLEGQYF. In DNA, the CDR3 is TGCGCCAGCAGCCATCCTCTAGAGGGGCAGTATTTT.

The gene calls are TRBV5-1 and TRBJ2-1; 7 nucleotides align to TRBD1. Losses at the gene ends were 2 bases for V and 2 bases for J; bases not matched to a gene: 7. Germline V lookup: CDR1 SGHRS, CDR2 YFSETQ. This CDR3 is 16 amino acids long. CDR3 residues: CASSFARDSPYNEQFF. The CDR3 DNA is TGCGCCAGCAGCTTCGCCCGGGACAGCCCCTACAATGAGCAGTTCTTC.

V and J are TRBV11-1 and TRBJ1-2; 7 nucleotides line up with TRBD1. This CDR3 is 13 amino acids long. V was clipped by 5 bases and J by 2 bases; unmatched bases: 2. The germline V gene has CDR1 SGHAT and CDR2 FQDESV (reference sequence). CDR3 DNA sequence: TGTGCCAGCAGCCCGACAGGGAACTATGGCTACACCTTC. Translated, it gives CASSPTGNYGYTF.

V is TRBV29-1 and J is TRBJ2-1; D perhaps matches TRBD1 (6 bases). CDR1 is SQVTM and CDR2 is ANQGSEA in the germline V gene. V shed 2 bases and J shed 2 bases, with 10 bases lying between them. The CDR3 extends over 14 amino acids. CDR3: CSVENRDTYNEQFF. The CDR3 DNA is TGCAGCGTTGAAAACCGGGACACCTACAATGAGCAGTTCTTC.

The rearrangement joins TRBV28 to TRBJ1-2; D may be TRBD1 (5 bases). Trimming removed 3 bases at V and 4 bases at J, with 12 bases between. From germline, CDR1 is MDHEN and CDR2 SYDVKM. The CDR3 runs 14 residues. In nucleotides, the CDR3 is TGTGCCAGCAGTTTGGTCAGGGCCTCCTATGGCTACACCTTC. It yields the protein CASSLVRASYGYTF.

The V call is TRBV5-1, the J call TRBJ2-2; D is perhaps TRBD2 (6 bases). V lost 5 bases to trimming and J lost 3 bases, with 11 bases between them. The CDR3 is made up of 14 amino acids. The germline V gene has CDR1 SGHRS and CDR2 YFSETQ. CDR3 region: CASRPRLDTGELFF. The DNA for the CDR3 is TGCGCCAGCAGGCCCAGACTAGACACCGGGGAGCTGTTTTTT.

The gene calls are TRBV5-1 and TRBJ1-5, with D possibly being TRBD1 (5 bases). CDR1 and CDR2 from the germline V gene are SGHRS and YFSETQ. The CDR3 sequence is 14 residues long. V was cut by 4 bases and J by 5 bases, with 13 bases left in between. The CDR3 is CASSEGREDQPQHF. The CDR3, as DNA: TGCGCCAGCAGCGAGGGCAGGGAGGATCAGCCCCAGCATTTT.

The rearrangement uses TRBV5-1 and TRBJ1-1; D not certain. Germline CDR1 is SGHRS and CDR2 is YFSETQ. The V gene lost 4 bases and the J gene lost 7 bases, with 8 bases spanning the gap. The CDR3 runs 11 residues. CDR3 bases: TGCGCCAGCAGCCTCACTAATGAAGCTTTCTTT. Translating gives CASSLTNEAFF. Full variable domain (missing parts from reference TRBV5-1 and TRBJ1-1): KAGVTQTPRYLIKTRGQQVTLSCSPISGHRSVSWYQQTPGQGLQFLFEYFSETQRNKGNFPGRFSGRQFSNSRSEMNVSTLELGDSALYLCASSLTNEAFFGQGTRLTVV.

Only a few counts were recorded for this clone. A read error may account for a junction end that differs from germline. The chain links TRBV7-9 to TRBJ1-2, with D maybe TRBD1 (5 bases). The germline V gene has CDR1 SEHNR and CDR2 FQNEAQ (reference sequence). The CDR3 has 15 amino acids. In nucleotides, the CDR3 is TGTTCCAGCAGGAACGGGGGGGGGAATAACTATGGCTACACCTTC. Its protein is CSSRNGGGNNYGYTF.

The chain links TRBV7-2 to TRBJ2-7; maybe TRBD1 (6 bases). The V gene lost 1 base and the J gene lost 7 bases, with 14 bases spanning the gap. There are 14 residues in the CDR3. Germline CDR1 reads SGHTA; CDR2 reads FQGNSA. CDR3 loop: CASSLEPGVSEQYV. The CDR3 DNA sequence: TGTGCCAGCAGCTTAGAGCCAGGGGTGAGTGAGCAGTACGTC.

This sequence joins TRBV9 and TRBJ1-1, with TRBD1 as a possible D gene (5 bases). This CDR3 contains 14 residues. Between the trimmed V and J ends, which lost 0 bases and 5 bases, there was a span of 11 bases. CDR1 SGDLS and CDR2 YYNGEE come from the germline V gene. CDR3 in DNA: TGTGCCAGCAGCGTAGTTTGGGGGGGTACTGAAGCTTTCTTT. Encoded protein: CASSVVWGGTEAFF.